The source of this T cell receptor (beta chain) is a study of regulatory T cells in long-lasting Graves disease. In the study overall: Patients with new Graves' disease had used antithyroid drugs below 3 months. Study-level points and caveats: Persistent Graves' patients showed less TCR diversity than newly diagnosed patients showed.

The time point denotes: newly diagnosed GD, antithyroid drugs for less than 3 months. The TCR library was made from RNA that had been extracted from PBMCs in TRIzol. CDR3 length: 14 residues. Germline V gene sequence: CDR1 MNHEY, CDR2 SMNVEV (reference sequence). V was shortened by 3 bases and J by 6 bases, with 12 bases between the two germline ends. Combining iRepertoire HTBI primers with Arm-PCR of CDR3 regions, the authors built TCR beta libraries. Each CDR3 protein gets one entry after TCRdb re-called the multiplex PCR reads with MiXCR. The table has roughly 410,000 distinct CDR3 sequences, over 12% seen once. This clonotype was found a few times. Its antigen is not identified. A single base separates this from a much larger clone, so it may be a read error. These data were also filed under a second study, of T cells in Graves' hyperthyroidism and ophthalmopathy.

The V and J genes are TRBV27 and TRBJ1-5; a possible D gene is TRBD1 (5 bases). The TCR comes from a woman in her forties with Graves disease. Sequencing was performed on peripheral blood mononuclear cells (PBMCs), taken at new diagnosis, from a patient treated with antithyroid drugs. The chain's CDR3 is CASSFGKGLQPQHF. The DNA for the CDR3 is TGTGCCAGCAGTTTCGGCAAGGGGCTTCAGCCCCAGCATTTT.